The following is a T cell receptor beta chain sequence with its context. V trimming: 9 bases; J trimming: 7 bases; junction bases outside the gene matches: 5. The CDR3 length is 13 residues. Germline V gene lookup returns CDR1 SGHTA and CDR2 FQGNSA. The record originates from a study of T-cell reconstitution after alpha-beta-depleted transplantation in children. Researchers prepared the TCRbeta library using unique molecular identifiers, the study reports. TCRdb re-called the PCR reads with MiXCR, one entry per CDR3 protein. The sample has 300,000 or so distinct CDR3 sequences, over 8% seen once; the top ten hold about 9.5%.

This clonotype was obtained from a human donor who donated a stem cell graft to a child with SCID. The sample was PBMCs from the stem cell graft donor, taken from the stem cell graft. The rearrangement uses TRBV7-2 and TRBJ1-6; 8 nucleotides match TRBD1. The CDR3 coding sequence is TGTGCCAGGGGAGACAGGGGAAATTCACCCCTCCACTTT. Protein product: CARGDRGNSPLHF.